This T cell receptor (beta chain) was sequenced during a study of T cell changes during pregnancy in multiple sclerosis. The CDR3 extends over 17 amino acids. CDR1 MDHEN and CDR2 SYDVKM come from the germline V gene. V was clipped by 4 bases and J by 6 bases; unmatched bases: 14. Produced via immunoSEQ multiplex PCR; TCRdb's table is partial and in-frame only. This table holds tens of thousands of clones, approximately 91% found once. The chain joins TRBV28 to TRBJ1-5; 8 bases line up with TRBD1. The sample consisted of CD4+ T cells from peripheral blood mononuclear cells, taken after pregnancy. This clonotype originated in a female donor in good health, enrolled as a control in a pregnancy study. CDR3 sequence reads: CASSWSFRTGMGQPQHF. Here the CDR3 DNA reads TGTGCCAGCAGTTGGTCCTTCCGGACAGGGATGGGTCAGCCCCAGCATTTT. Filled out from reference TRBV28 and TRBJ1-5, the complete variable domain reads DVKVTQSSRYLVKRTGEKVFLECVQDMDHENMFWYRQDPGLGLRLIYFSYDVKMKEKGDIPEGYSVSREKKERFSLILESASTNQTSMYLCASSWSFRTGMGQPQHFGDGTRLSIL.